This TCR beta chain derives from a study of T cell repertoires in cytomegalovirus infection. Across the whole study: Public signatures in TCR beta pointed to CMV infection and matching HLA type. Regarding the study as a whole: CMV carriers with the relevant HLA were identified by cumulative public TCR beta family frequency. Dominating the ex vivo response were HLA-C-restricted CMV-specific TCR beta clonotypes.

This clonotype was picked up a small number of times. Its antigen is unknown. With V trimmed by 5 bases and J by 3 bases, 9 bases remained unmatched. Germline assignment: CDR1 DFQATT and CDR2 SNEGSKA (reference sequence). The CDR3 is made up of 15 amino acids. TCRdb independently ran MiXCR on the reads; one entry per CDR3 protein. The table has about 68,000 distinct CDR3 sequences, approximately 24% seen once. The specimen sequenced was PBMCs, sequenced either directly or after in vitro stimulation (not recorded which). The receptor was derived from a human donor in good health (CMV status not recorded). Some clones in this sample may be carry-over from other donors' samples. This chain joins TRBV20-1 and TRBJ2-3; 9 bases map to TRBD2. CDR3: CSAGPAAGGTDTQYF. The CDR3, as DNA: TGCAGTGCTGGCCCGGCAGCGGGAGGAACAGATACGCAGTATTTT.